The table lists the clone carrying this T cell receptor beta chain with a few counts. At one end, the junction sequence differs from germline, possibly due to a read error. Reverse transcribed after extraction, RNA yielded cDNA as the sequencing template. The repertoire was sequenced with immunoSEQ multiplex PCR; TCRdb's copy has only in-frame clones and lacks some. The table shows about 210,000 clones, with about 40% occurring only once. The CDR3 sequence is 17 residues long. Germline values: CDR1 SGHNT, CDR2 YYREEE (reference sequence). These data come from a study of CD8+ T cells in alopecia areata. Treatment indicated: oral pan-JAK inhibitor, 5-10 mg twice daily.

The receptor's source is a human donor with alopecia areata. The chain is built from TRBV5-4 and TRBJ1-1, with 9 bases matching TRBD1. The sequencing used CD4+ T cells sorted from blood, collected at approximately week 39, from a patient treated with tofacitinib. CDR3 loop: CASSQGQARGQGGEAFF. The DNA for the CDR3 is TGCGCCAGCAGCCAAGGTCAGGCGCGGGGACAGGGAGGCGAAGCTTTCTTT.